This T cell receptor (beta chain) was documented in a study of post-analysis software for immune sequencing data. General study points: The study found TRBV5-6, TRBV5-1 and TRBV20-1 among five TRBV segments more frequent in patients than controls.

Germline CDR1 is SEHNR and CDR2 is FQNEAQ (reference sequence). The length of the CDR3 is 13 residues. Trimming removed 5 bases from V and 5 bases from J, with 12 bases in between. With regard to this clonotype: Its matching antigen is unknown.

TCR beta libraries were prepared from cDNA with unique molecular identifiers. Each CDR3 protein gets one entry after TCRdb re-called the PCR reads with MiXCR. Altogether about 430,000 distinct CDR3 sequences are present, about 39% being singletons, with the ten largest covering about 8%. This sequence originates from a girl aged 2-15 years with multiple sclerosis. The V call is TRBV7-9, the J call TRBJ1-2; D unclear. Source material: blood. The CDR3 protein is CASSRNREYGYTF. CDR3 coding DNA: TGTGCCAGCAGCCGAAACCGGGAGTATGGCTACACCTTC.